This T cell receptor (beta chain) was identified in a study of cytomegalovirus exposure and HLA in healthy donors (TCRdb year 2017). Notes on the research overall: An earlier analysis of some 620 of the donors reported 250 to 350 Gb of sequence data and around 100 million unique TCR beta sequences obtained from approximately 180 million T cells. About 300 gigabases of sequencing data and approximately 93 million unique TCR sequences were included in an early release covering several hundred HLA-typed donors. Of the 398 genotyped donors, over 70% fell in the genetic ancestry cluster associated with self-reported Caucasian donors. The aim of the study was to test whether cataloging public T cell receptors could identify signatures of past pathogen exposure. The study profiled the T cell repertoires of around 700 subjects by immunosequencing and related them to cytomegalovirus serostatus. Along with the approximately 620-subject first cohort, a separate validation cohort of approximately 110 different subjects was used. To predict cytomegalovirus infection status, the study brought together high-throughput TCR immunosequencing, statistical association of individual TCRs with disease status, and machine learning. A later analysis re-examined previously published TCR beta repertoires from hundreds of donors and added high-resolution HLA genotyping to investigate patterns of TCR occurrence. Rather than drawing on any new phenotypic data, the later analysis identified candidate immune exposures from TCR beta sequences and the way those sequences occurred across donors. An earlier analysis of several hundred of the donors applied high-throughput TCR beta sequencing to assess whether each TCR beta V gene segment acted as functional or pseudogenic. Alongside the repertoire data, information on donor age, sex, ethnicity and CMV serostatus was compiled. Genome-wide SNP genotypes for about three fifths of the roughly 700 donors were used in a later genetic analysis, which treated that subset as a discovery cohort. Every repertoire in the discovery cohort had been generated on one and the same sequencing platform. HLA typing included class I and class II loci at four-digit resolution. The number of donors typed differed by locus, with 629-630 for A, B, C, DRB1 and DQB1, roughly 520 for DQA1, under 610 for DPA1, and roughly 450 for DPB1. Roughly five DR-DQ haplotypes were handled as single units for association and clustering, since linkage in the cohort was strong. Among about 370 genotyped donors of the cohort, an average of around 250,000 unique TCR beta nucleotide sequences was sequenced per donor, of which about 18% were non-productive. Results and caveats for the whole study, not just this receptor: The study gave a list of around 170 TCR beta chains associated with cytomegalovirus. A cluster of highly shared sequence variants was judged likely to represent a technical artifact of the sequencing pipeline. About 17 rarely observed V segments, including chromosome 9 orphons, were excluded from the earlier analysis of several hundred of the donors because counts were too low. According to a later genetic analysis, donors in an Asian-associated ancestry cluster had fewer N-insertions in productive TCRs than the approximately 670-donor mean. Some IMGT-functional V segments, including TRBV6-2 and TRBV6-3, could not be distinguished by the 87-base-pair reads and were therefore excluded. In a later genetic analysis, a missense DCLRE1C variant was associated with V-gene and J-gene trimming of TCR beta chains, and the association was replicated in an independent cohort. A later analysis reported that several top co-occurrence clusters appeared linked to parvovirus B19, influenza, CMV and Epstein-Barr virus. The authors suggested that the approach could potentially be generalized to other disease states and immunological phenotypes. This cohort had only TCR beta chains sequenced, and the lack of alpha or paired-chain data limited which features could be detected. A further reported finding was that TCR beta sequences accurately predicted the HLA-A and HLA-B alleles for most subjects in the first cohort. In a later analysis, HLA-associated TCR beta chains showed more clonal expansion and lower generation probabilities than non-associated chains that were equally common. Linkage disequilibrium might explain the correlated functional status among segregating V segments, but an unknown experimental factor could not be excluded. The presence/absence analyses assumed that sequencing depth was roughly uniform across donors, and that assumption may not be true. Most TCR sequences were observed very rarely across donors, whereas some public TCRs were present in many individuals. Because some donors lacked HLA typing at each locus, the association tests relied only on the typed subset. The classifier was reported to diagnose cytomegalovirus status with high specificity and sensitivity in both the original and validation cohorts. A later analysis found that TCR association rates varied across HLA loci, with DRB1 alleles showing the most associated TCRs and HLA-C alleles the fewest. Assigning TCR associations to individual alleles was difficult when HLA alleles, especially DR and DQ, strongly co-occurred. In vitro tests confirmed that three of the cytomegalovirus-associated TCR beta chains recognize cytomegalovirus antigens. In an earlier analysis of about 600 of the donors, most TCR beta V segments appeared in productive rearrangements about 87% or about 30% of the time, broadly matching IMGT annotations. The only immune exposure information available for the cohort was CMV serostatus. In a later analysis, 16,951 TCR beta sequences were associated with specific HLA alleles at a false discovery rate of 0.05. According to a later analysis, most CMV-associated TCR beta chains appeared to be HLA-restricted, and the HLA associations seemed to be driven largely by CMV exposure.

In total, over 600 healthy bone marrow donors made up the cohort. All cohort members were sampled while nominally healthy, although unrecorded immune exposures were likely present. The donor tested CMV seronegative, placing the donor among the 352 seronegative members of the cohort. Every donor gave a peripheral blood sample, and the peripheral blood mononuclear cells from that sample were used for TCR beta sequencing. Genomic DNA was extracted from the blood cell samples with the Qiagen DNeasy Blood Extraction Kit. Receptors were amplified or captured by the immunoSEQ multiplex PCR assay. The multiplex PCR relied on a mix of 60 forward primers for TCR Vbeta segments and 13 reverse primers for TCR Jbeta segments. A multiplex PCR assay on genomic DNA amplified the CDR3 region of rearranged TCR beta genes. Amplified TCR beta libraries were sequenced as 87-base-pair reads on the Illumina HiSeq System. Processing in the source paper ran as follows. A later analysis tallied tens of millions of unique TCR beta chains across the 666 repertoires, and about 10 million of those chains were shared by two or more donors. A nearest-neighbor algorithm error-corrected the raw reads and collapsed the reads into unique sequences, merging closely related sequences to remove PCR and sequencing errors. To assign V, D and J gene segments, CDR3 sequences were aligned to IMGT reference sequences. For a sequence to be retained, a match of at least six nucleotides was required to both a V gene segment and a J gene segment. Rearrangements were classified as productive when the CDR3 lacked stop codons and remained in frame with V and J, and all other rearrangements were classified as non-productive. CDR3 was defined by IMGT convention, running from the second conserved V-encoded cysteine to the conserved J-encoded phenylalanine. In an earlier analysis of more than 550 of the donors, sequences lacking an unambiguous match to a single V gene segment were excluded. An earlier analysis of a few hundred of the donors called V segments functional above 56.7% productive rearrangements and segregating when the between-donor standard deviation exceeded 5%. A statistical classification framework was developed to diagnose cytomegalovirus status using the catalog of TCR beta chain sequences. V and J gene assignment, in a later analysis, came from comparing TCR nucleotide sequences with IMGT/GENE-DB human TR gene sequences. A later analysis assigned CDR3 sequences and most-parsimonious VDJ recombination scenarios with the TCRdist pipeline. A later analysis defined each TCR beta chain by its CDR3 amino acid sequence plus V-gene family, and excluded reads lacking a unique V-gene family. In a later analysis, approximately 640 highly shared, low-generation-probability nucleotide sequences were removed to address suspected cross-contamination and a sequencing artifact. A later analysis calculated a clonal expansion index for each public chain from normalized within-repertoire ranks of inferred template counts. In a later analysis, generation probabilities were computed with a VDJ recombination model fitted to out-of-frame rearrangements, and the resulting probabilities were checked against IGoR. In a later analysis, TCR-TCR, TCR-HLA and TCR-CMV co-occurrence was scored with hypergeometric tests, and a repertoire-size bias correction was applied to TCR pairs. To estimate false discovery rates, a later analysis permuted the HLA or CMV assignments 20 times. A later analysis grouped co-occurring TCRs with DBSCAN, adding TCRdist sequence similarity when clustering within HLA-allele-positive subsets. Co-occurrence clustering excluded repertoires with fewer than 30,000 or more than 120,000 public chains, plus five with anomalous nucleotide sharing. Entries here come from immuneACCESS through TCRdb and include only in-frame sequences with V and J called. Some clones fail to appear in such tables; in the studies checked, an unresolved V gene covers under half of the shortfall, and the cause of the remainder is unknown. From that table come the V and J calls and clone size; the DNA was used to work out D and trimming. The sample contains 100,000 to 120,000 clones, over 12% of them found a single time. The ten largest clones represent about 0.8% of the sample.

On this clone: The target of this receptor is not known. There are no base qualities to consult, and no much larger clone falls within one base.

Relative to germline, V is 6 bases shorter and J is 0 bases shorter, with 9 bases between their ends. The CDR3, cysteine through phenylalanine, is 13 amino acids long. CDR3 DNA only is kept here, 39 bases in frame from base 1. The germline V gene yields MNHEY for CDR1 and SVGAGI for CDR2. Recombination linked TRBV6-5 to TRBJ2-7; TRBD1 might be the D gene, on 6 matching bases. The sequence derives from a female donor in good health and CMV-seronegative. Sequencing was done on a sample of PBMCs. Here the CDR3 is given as CASRKDSSYEQYF. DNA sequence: TGTGCCAGCAGAAAGGACAGCTCCTACGAGCAGTACTTC.